This entry lists 10 T cell receptor beta chains sequenced from one sample in a study of T cell responses to AZD1222 COVID-19 vaccine. Data came from immunoSEQ multiplex PCR; TCRdb stores just in-frame clones and leaves some out. The sample includes around 100,000 clones, just under 90% seen only once; the top ten take approximately 3%. The sequencing used peripheral blood, collected on day 0 of AZD1222 vaccination. The origin of the receptors is an adult in good health.

This chain links TRBV3-1 (or the pseudogene TRBV3-2) with TRBJ1-6; D uncertain. This CDR3 has 18 amino acids. Germline assignment: CDR1 LGHDT and CDR2 YNNKEL (reference sequence). Between the trimmed V and J ends, which lost 0 bases and 11 bases, there was a span of 23 bases. The DNA of the CDR3 is TGTGCCAGCAGCCAAGATCAAAGGTACCATCGACCTAAGGCACCCCTCCACTTT. It is translated as CASSQDQRYHRPKAPLHF.

V is TRBV21-1 and J is TRBJ1-1; the table's TRBD1 call for D was not verified on the DNA. TRBV21-1 is given as a pseudogene. This CDR3 comprises 15 residues. This chain's CDR3 is CASSPRDRARTEAFF. In DNA form, the CDR3 reads TGTGCCAGCAGCCCCCGTGACAGGGCGAGAACTGAAGCTTTCTTT.

This clone appeared once. This rearrangement joins TRBV5-1 to TRBJ1-1, with D unclear. The CDR3 has 14 amino acids. Germline-derived CDR1 and CDR2 are SGHRS and YFSETQ. The V end lost 3 bases, the J end lost 2 bases, and 11 bases lay between the germline ends. The CDR3 DNA reads TGCGCCAGCAGCTGGCAGTCAACAAACACTGAAGCTTTCTTT. It translates to CASSWQSTNTEAFF.

The chain couples TRBV5-1 to TRBJ1-2; D gene unclear. CDR3 length equals 16 residues. Per the germline V gene, CDR1 is SGHRS and CDR2 is YFSETQ. Trimming shortened V by 0 bases and J by 6 bases, and 18 bases separated the two germline ends. CDR3 loop: CASSLGSRVDSDGYTF. CDR3 sequence (DNA): TGCGCCAGCAGCTTGGGGTCTAGGGTGGATTCGGATGGCTACACCTTC.

The chain is built from TRBV27 and TRBJ2-1; TRBD2 matches 8 bases. J was trimmed by 4 bases and V by 2 bases; bases with no gene match: 7. CDR1 MNHEY and CDR2 SMNVEV come from the germline V gene (reference sequence). CDR3 length equals 16 residues. CDR3 sequence: CASSLTGTRFYNEQFF. The CDR3 DNA follows: TGTGCCAGCAGTTTAACCGGGACTAGATTTTACAATGAGCAGTTCTTC.

The gene calls are TRBV5-5 and TRBJ2-7, with 7 bases matching TRBD1. CDR3 length: 14 amino acids. CDR1 is SGHKS, CDR2 YYEKEE, per germline (reference sequence). Trimming at V came to 0 bases and at J to 0 bases, leaving 0 bases not matched to a gene. The CDR3 DNA sequence: TGTGCCAGCAGCTTGGCAGGGGGCTCCTACGAGCAGTACTTC. Translated: CASSLAGGSYEQYF.

The gene calls are TRBV4-2 and TRBJ2-1, with D perhaps matching TRBD2 (7 bases). Germline V gene data show CDR1 as LGHNA and CDR2 as YNFKEQ. The V end lost 4 bases, the J end lost 4 bases, and 23 bases lay between the germline ends. This CDR3 comprises 18 residues. Here the CDR3 reads CASSRGQRRTSEYNEQFF. The CDR3 region has the DNA TGTGCCAGCAGCCGAGGACAGAGAAGAACTAGCGAGTACAATGAGCAGTTCTTC.

The chain has TRBV3-1 (or the pseudogene TRBV3-2) and TRBJ2-1; unclear D gene. V lost 5 bases and J lost 0, with 17 bases in between. The CDR3 extends over 17 amino acids. The germline V gene encodes CDR1 LGHDT and CDR2 YNNKEL (reference sequence). Here the CDR3 DNA reads TGTGCCAGCAGCTCCCAACCCTCTATGAGCTCCTACAATGAGCAGTTCTTC. Protein sequence: CASSSQPSMSSYNEQFF.

This clone came up once. The chain combines TRBV28 with TRBJ2-7, with 8 bases lining up with TRBD1. This CDR3 spans 16 amino acids. Germline CDR1 reads MDHEN; CDR2 reads SYDVKM. V lost 2 bases, J lost 0 bases, and 6 bases stayed unmatched. CDR3 DNA sequence: TGTGCCAGCAGTTTAATCCCCGGACAGGGCTCCTACGAGCAGTACTTC. Residues: CASSLIPGQGSYEQYF.

This chain joins TRBV3-1 (or the pseudogene TRBV3-2) and TRBJ1-4; 7 bases align to TRBD1. From germline, CDR1 is LGHDT and CDR2 YNNKEL (reference sequence). This CDR3 region has 15 residues. J lost 7 bases, V lost 2 bases, and 7 bases had no gene match. The CDR3 region has the DNA TGTGCCAGCAGCCAACCGACAGGGACGGGTGAAAAACTGTTTTTT. Translation gives CASSQPTGTGEKLFF.